This T cell receptor beta chain was sequenced in a study of cytomegalovirus exposure and HLA in healthy donors. General study results and limits: In a later analysis, about 17,000 TCR beta sequences were associated with HLA alleles at 0.05 false discovery rate. It was 150 to 200 TCR beta chains that were listed as cytomegalovirus-associated. Analyzed later, most CMV-associated TCR beta chains appeared HLA-restricted.

This clone was counted between two and nine times. Antigen unknown. The V end lost 1 base, the J end lost 1 base, and 7 bases lay between the germline ends. The CDR3 runs to 14 residues. The V gene's germline CDR1 is SGHVS and CDR2 FQNEAQ. Primers for the PCR totalled 60 Vbeta and 13 Jbeta. Sequencing used immunoSEQ multiplex PCR; TCRdb keeps in-frame clones, though not all of them. The table shows about 120,000 clones, with around three quarters occurring only once. The chain has TRBV7-8 and TRBJ1-1; D gene ambiguous. This TCR was sampled from a woman aged 30 to 39 in good health and CMV-seronegative. Material for sequencing was PBMCs. The CDR3 DNA reads TGTGCCAGCAGCTTAGAACTTCCGAACACTGAAGCTTTCTTT. This translates into CASSLELPNTEAFF.